The 2 T cell receptor beta chains below come from one sample, sequenced in a study of shared clonotypes between healthy human individuals. Profiled with immunoSEQ multiplex PCR; TCRdb holds only in-frame clones, not every one. The repertoire has fewer than 850,000 clones, 60% to 80% of them found once; the top ten carry 1.8%. Material: memory CD4+ T cells sorted from blood. As to subset: CD45RA-negative fraction. The receptors stem from a woman aged 30 to 39 in good health.

J is TRBJ1-1 and V is TRBV6-1; tentatively, D is TRBD1 (5 bases). Between the trimmed V and J ends, which lost 11 bases and 1 base, there was a span of 11 bases. This CDR3 is 12 amino acids long. Germline CDR1 MNHNS, CDR2 SASEGT. The CDR3: CAGGGSNTEAFF. CDR3 in DNA: TGTGCCGGGGGGGGTTCGAACACTGAAGCTTTCTTT.

The chain carries TRBV12-5 and TRBJ1-1, with D unresolved. CDR3 length: 14 residues. Trimming stripped 1 base from V and 1 base from J, with 7 bases between. CDR1 and CDR2 (germline): LGHNT, FRNRAP. DNA for the CDR3: TGTGCTAGTGGTTTGGACGCCTCGAACACTGAAGCTTTCTTT. Protein: CASGLDASNTEAFF.